One and the same sample provided the 11 T cell receptor beta chains below, sequenced in a study of T cell responses to AZD1222 COVID-19 vaccine. Sequenced by immunoSEQ multiplex PCR; TCRdb stores in-frame clones only, minus some. The sample records 190,000 or so clones, roughly nine tenths being singletons. Sample: peripheral blood, taken 28 days after the second AZD1222 dose. These receptors all stem from an adult who received the AZD1222 COVID-19 vaccine.

V is TRBV5-1 and J is TRBJ1-3; D may be TRBD1 (5 bases). Trimming left V 5 bases short and J 0 bases short, with 15 bases between. The germline gives CDR1 SGHRS, CDR2 YFSETQ. The CDR3 is 16 residues long. The CDR3: CASRPGPGSSGNTIYF. The CDR3 DNA reads TGCGCCAGCAGACCGGGACCGGGAAGCTCTGGAAACACCATATATTTT.

The J gene is TRBJ2-2, the V gene TRBV5-6; 11 positions match TRBD2. Trimming at V came to 2 bases and at J to 7 bases, leaving 13 bases not matched to a gene. Germline CDR1 is SGHDT and CDR2 is YYEEEE. The CDR3 loop spans 18 amino acids. This chain's CDR3 is CASSLTGWTSGFGGELFF. The CDR3 region has the DNA TGTGCCAGCAGCTTAACCGGTTGGACTAGCGGGTTCGGCGGGGAGCTGTTTTTT. The full variable domain, completed using reference TRBV5-6 and TRBJ2-2, is DAGVTQSPTHLIKTRGQQVTLRCSPKSGHDTVSWYQQALGQGPQFIFQYYEEEERQRGNFPDRFSGHQFPNYSSELNVNALLLGDSALYLCASSLTGWTSGFGGELFFGEGSRLTVL.

The V and J genes are TRBV20-1 and TRBJ1-5; D is possibly TRBD1 (5 bases). The germline V gene has CDR1 DFQATT and CDR2 SNEGSKA (reference sequence). Trimming took 3 bases from V and 3 from J, leaving 15 bases between them. The CDR3 spans 15 residues. The CDR3 region has the DNA TGCAGTGCTAGTGGTGCAGGGTTTTACAATCAGCCCCAGCATTTT. It yields the protein CSASGAGFYNQPQHF.

V and J are TRBV6-5 and TRBJ1-2, with 7 nucleotides matching TRBD1. Looked up from germline, CDR1 is MNHEY and CDR2 is SVGAGI. After removal of 11 bases from V and 5 bases from J, the junction contained 8 bases not matched to a gene. The CDR3 is 12 residues long. This CDR3 is CAAVDRDYGYTF. CDR3 nucleotide sequence: TGTGCCGCAGTAGACAGGGATTATGGCTACACCTTC.

This clone occurred once. This chain links TRBV12-3 or TRBV12-4 with TRBJ1-1; tentatively, D is TRBD1 (5 bases). Deletions cut 1 base from V and 7 bases from J, with 7 bases between. CDR3 size: 12 residues. In DNA, the CDR3 is TGTGCCAGCAGTTTAGGTCAGGGTGAAGCTTTCTTT. This translates into CASSLGQGEAFF.

V gene TRBV2 combines with J gene TRBJ2-7; 7 bases line up with TRBD2. After removal of 6 bases from V and 3 bases from J, the junction contained 2 bases not matched to a gene. CDR1 and CDR2 (germline): SNHLY, FYNNEI. The CDR3 loop spans 12 amino acids. The chain's CDR3 is CASRGGDYEQYF. CDR3 DNA sequence: TGTGCCAGCAGGGGGGGGGACTACGAGCAGTACTTC.

This rearrangement joins TRBV6-2 or TRBV6-3 to TRBJ1-4; D uncertain. Trimming removed 2 bases from V and 7 bases from J, with 14 bases in between. The germline gives CDR1 MNHEY, CDR2 SVGEGT. This CDR3 has 15 amino acids. The CDR3 DNA reads as TGTGCCAGCAGTTACGGGTGGAGCGCTACTGAAAAACTGTTTTTT. Translating it yields CASSYGWSATEKLFF.

The chain joins TRBV7-2 to TRBJ2-1; D is unresolved. Trimming stripped 1 base from V and 8 bases from J, with 3 bases between. Germline values: CDR1 SGHTA, CDR2 FQGNSA. CDR3 length equals 11 residues. The CDR3 sequence is CASSLEYEQFF. The DNA for the CDR3 is TGTGCCAGCAGCTTAGAGTATGAGCAGTTCTTC.

The V and J genes are TRBV5-5 and TRBJ2-5; TRBD2 matches 7 bases. With 4 bases clipped from V and 2 bases from J, the junction kept 14 bases outside the gene matches. CDR3 size: 17 residues. The V gene's germline CDR1 is SGHKS and CDR2 YYEKEE (reference sequence). The CDR3 nucleotides read TGTGCCAGCAGCCGGGAGGTAGGACTAGTTAAACAAGAGACCCAGTACTTC. Residues: CASSREVGLVKQETQYF.

There are a few counts of this clone. This sequence joins TRBV28 and TRBJ1-1, with 8 bases identical to TRBD1. The CDR3 runs to 12 residues. Trimming removed 6 bases from V and 12 bases from J; junction bases left unmatched: 9. The germline V gene has CDR1 MDHEN and CDR2 SYDVKM. The CDR3 spells CASRSQGALTFF. CDR3 DNA: TGTGCCAGCAGGTCTCAGGGGGCGTTAACTTTCTTT.

J is TRBJ2-2 and V is TRBV10-1; D not resolved. The germline V gene encodes CDR1 WNHNN and CDR2 SYGVQD (reference sequence). The CDR3 totals 15 residues. Trimming left V 1 base short and J 1 base short, with 7 bases between. CDR3 DNA: TGCGCCAGCAGTGAGTTCCAGTTGAACACCGGGGAGCTGTTTTTT. Protein sequence: CASSEFQLNTGELFF.